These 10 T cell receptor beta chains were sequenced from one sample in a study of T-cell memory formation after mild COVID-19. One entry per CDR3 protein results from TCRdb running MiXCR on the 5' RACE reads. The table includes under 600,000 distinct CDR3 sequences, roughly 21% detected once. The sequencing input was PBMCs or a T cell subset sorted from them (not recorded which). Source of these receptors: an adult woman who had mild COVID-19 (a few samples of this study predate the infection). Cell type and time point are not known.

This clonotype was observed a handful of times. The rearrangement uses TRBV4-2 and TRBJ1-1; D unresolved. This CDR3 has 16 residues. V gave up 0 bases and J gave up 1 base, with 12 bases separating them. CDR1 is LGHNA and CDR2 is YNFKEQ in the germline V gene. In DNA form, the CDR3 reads TGTGCCAGCAGCCAAGAGCCCAACAGCCGGAACACTGAAGCTTTCTTT. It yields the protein CASSQEPNSRNTEAFF.

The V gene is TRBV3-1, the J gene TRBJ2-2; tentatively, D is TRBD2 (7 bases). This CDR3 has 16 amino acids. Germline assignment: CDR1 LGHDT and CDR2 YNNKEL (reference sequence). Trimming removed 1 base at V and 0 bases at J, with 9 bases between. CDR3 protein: CASSQAGGPNTGELFF. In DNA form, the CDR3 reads TGTGCCAGCAGCCAAGCGGGGGGCCCGAACACCGGGGAGCTGTTTTTT.

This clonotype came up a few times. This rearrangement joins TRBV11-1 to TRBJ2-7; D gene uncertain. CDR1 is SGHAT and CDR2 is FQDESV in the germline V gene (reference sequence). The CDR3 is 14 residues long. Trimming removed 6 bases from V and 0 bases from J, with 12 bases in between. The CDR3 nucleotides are TGTGCCAGCAGTTCTCGCCGGACCTCCTACGAGCAGTACTTC. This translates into CASSSRRTSYEQYF.

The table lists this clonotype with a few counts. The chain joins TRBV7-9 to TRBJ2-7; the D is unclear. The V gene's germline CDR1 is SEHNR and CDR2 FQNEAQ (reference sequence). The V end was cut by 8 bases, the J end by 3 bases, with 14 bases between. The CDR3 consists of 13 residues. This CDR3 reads CASVGSANYEQYF. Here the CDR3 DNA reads TGTGCCAGCGTCGGCAGCGCGAACTACGAGCAGTACTTC.

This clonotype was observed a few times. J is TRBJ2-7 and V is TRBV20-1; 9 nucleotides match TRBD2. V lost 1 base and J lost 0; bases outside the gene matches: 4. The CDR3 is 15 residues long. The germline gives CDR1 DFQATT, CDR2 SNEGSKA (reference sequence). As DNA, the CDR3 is TGCAGTGCTAGAGGACTAGCGGACAGCTCCTACGAGCAGTACTTC. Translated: CSARGLADSSYEQYF.

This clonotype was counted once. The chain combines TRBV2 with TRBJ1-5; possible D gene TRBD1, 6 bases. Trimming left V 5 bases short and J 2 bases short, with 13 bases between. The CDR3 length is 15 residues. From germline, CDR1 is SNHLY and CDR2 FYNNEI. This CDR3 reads CASSTAGVRNQPQHF. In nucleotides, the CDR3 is TGTGCCAGCAGTACGGCAGGGGTACGCAATCAGCCCCAGCATTTT.

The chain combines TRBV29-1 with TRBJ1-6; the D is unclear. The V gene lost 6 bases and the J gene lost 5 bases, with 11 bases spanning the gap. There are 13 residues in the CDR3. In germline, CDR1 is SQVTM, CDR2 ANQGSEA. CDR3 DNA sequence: TGCAGCGTCGGCCTAAGTGATAATTCACCCCTCCACTTT. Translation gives CSVGLSDNSPLHF.

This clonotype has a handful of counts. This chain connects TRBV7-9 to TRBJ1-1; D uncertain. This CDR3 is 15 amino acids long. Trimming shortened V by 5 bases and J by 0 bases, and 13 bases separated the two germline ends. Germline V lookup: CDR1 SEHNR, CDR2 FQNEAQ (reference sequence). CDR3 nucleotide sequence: TGTGCCAGCAGCACCTCGGGGAGGGTGAACACTGAAGCTTTCTTT. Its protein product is CASSTSGRVNTEAFF.

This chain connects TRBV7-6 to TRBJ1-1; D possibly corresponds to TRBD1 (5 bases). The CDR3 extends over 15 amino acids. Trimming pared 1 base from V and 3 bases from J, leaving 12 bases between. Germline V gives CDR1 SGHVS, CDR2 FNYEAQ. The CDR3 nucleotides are TGTGCCAGCAGCTTAGGGGTGGGGGTGCACACTGAAGCTTTCTTT. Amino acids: CASSLGVGVHTEAFF. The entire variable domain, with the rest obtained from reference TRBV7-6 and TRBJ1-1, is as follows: GAGVSQSPRYKVTKRGQDVALRCDPISGHVSLYWYRQALGQGPEFLTYFNYEAQQDKSGLPNDRFSAERPEGSISTLTIQRTEQRDSAMYRCASSLGVGVHTEAFFGQGTRLTVV.

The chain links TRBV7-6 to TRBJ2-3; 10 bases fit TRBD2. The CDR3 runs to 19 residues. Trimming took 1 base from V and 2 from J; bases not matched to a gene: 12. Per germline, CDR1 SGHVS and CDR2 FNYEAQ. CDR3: CASSLDWSSGSGNTDTQYF. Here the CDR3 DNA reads TGTGCCAGCAGCTTAGACTGGTCTAGCGGGAGTGGGAACACAGATACGCAGTATTTT. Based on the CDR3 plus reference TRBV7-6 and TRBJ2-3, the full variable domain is GAGVSQSPRYKVTKRGQDVALRCDPISGHVSLYWYRQALGQGPEFLTYFNYEAQQDKSGLPNDRFSAERPEGSISTLTIQRTEQRDSAMYRCASSLDWSSGSGNTDTQYFGPGTRLTVL.